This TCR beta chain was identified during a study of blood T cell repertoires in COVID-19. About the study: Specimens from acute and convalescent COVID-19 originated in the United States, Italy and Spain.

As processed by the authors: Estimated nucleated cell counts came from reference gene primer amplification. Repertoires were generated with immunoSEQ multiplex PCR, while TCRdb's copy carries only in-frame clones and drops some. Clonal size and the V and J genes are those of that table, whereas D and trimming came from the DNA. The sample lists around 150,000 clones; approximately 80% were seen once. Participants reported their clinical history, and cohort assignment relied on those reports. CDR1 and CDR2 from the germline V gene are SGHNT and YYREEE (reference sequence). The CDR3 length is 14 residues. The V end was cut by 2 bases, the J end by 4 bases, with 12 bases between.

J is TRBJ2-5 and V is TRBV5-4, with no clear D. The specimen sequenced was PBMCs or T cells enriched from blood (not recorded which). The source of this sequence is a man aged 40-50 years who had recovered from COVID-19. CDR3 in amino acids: CASSFGASVETQYF. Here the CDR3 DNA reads TGTGCCAGCAGCTTCGGAGCGAGTGTAGAGACCCAGTACTTC.